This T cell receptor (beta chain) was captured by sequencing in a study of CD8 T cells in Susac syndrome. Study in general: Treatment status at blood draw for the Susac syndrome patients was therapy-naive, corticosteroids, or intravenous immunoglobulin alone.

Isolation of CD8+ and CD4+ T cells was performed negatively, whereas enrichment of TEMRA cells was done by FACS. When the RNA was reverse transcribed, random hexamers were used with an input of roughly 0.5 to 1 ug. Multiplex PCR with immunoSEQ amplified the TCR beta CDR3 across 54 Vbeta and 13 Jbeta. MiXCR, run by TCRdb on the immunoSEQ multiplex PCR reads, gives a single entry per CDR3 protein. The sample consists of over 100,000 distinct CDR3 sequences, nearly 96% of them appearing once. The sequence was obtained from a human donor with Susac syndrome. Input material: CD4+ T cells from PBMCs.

The CDR3 loop reads CASRTGGTYNEQFF. As DNA, the CDR3 is TGTGCCAGTAGAACGGGAGGAACCTACAATGAGCAGTTCTTC. The chain couples TRBV19 to TRBJ2-1, with TRBD2 matching over 7 bases. This CDR3 has 14 residues. V shed 6 bases and J 2 bases; nucleotides not matched to a gene: 4. Germline V gene data show CDR1 as LNHDA and CDR2 as SQIVND (reference sequence).